This TCR beta chain was identified during a study of T cells in Graves' hyperthyroidism and ophthalmopathy. At least ten counts were recorded for this clonotype. The CDR3 loop spans 14 amino acids. CDR1 is SGHTA and CDR2 is FQGNSA in the germline V gene. Losses at the gene ends were 0 bases for V and 6 bases for J; bases not matched to a gene: 2. Newly diagnosed hyperthyroidism patients aged 18 to 65 years had disease lasting under 2 months. RNA transcripts were the template for amplifying TCR beta CDR3 regions. Using the HTBI primer set, a first-round RT-PCR was run on the TCR CDR3. One entry per CDR3 protein results from TCRdb running MiXCR on the multiplex PCR reads. The table includes around 720,000 distinct CDR3 sequences, roughly 32% detected once.

This clonotype was sampled from a woman aged 40 to 49 with Graves' hyperthyroidism. Sequencing was done on a sample of blood. The chain has TRBV7-2 and TRBJ2-7, with 10 nucleotides matching TRBD2. The CDR3 spells CASSLASGRSEQYF. In DNA, the CDR3 is TGTGCCAGCAGCTTAGCTAGCGGGAGGTCCGAGCAGTACTTC.